This T cell receptor (beta chain) was profiled in a study of blood T cell repertoires in COVID-19. At the level of the study: The United States, Italy and Spain supplied acute and convalescent COVID-19 samples.

Measured with immunoSEQ multiplex PCR; TCRdb has only the in-frame clones, and not every one. Of 95,000 to 120,000 clones listed, around 90% are singletons. The V end was cut by 7 bases, the J end by 3 bases, with 19 bases between. Germline loops: CDR1 SGDLS, CDR2 YYNGEE. This CDR3 spans 15 amino acids. The chain recombines TRBV9 with TRBJ2-5, with D maybe TRBD1 (5 bases). The receptor was derived from a human donor in a cohort sampled during active COVID-19. Sequenced sample: peripheral blood. The chain's CDR3 is CASSTNPQGKETQYF. For the CDR3, the DNA is TGTGCCAGCTCCACCAATCCCCAGGGAAAAGAGACCCAGTACTTC.